This is a list of T cell receptor beta chains from one sample in a study of blood T cell repertoires in COVID-19. The method was immunoSEQ multiplex PCR; TCRdb's version includes in-frame clones alone and lacks a portion of them. The sample holds about 140,000 clones, 80% to 90% seen once. Input material: PBMCs or T cells enriched from blood (not recorded which). These receptors originate from a woman in her 50s with acute COVID-19. CDR3s include the opening cysteine and the closing phenylalanine or tryptophan. Each record gives: V gene, clone size, J gene, D gene, CDR3 DNA, CDR3 protein. A D gene is named only where the DNA matches it firmly. Expanded clones get a size class; other rows say once, few or many, or leave the size out.

v_gene: TRBV29-1
abundance: NA
j_gene: TRBJ2-3
d_gene: TRBD2
CDR3nt: TGCAGCGTTGCAGCGGGAGTGGCAGATACGCAGTATTTT
CDR3aa: CSVAAGVADTQYF

v_gene: TRBV6-5
abundance: NA
j_gene: TRBJ1-2
d_gene: TRBD1
CDR3nt: TGTGCCAGTGATAACAGGGGCGGTGGCTACACCTTC
CDR3aa: CASDNRGGGYTF

v_gene: TRBV7-8
abundance: NA
j_gene: TRBJ1-4
d_gene: NA
CDR3nt: TGTGCCAGCAGCTCGGGACAATCTAATGAAAAACTGTTTTTT
CDR3aa: CASSSGQSNEKLFF

v_gene: TRBV9
abundance: NA
j_gene: TRBJ1-5
d_gene: TRBD1
CDR3nt: TGTGCCAGCAGTCGAACCGGGACAGCCGACAATCAGCCCCAGCATTTT
CDR3aa: CASSRTGTADNQPQHF

v_gene: TRBV5-6
abundance: NA
j_gene: TRBJ1-2
d_gene: NA
CDR3nt: TGTGCCAGCAGCCTGGGGACATTAGGCTACACCTTC
CDR3aa: CASSLGTLGYTF

v_gene: TRBV7-3
abundance: NA
j_gene: TRBJ2-5
d_gene: TRBD2
CDR3nt: TGTGCCAGCAGCTTAGGGGGTAGCGGGCTCCAAGAGACCCAGTACTTC
CDR3aa: CASSLGGSGLQETQYF

v_gene: TRBV12-3/TRBV12-4
abundance: NA
j_gene: TRBJ1-4
d_gene: NA
CDR3nt: TGTGCCAGCAGGGACAGTCCGAATGAAAAACTGTTTTTT
CDR3aa: CASRDSPNEKLFF

v_gene: TRBV19
abundance: NA
j_gene: TRBJ1-6
d_gene: NA
CDR3nt: TGTGCCAGCCTCTCGACAGTGAATTCACCCCTCCACTTT
CDR3aa: CASLSTVNSPLHF

v_gene: TRBV29-1
abundance: NA
j_gene: TRBJ2-3
d_gene: TRBD2
CDR3nt: TGCAGCGCCCGCGGGAGGGCTGGGAGAGATACGCAGTATTTT
CDR3aa: CSARGRAGRDTQYF

v_gene: TRBV18
abundance: once
j_gene: TRBJ2-7
d_gene: TRBD1
CDR3nt: TGTGCCAGCTCACCAGTGGGACAGACCATGTCCGGCGAGCAGTACTTC
CDR3aa: CASSPVGQTMSGEQYF

v_gene: TRBV14
abundance: NA
j_gene: TRBJ2-5
d_gene: NA
CDR3nt: TGTGCCAGCAGCCAAGATGGGGGCTGGGAGACCCAGTACTTC
CDR3aa: CASSQDGGWETQYF

v_gene: TRBV4-1
abundance: NA
j_gene: TRBJ2-7
d_gene: NA
CDR3nt: TGCGCCAGCAGCCAAATCCCAGGTTTTGGCGAGCAGTACTTC
CDR3aa: CASSQIPGFGEQYF

v_gene: TRBV5-1
abundance: NA
j_gene: TRBJ1-1
d_gene: TRBD1
CDR3nt: TGCGCCAGCAGCTTAGCCGGACAGGGAGGCGCTGAAGCTTTCTTT
CDR3aa: CASSLAGQGGAEAFF

v_gene: TRBV25-1
abundance: NA
j_gene: TRBJ2-4
d_gene: TRBD2
CDR3nt: TGTGCCAGCAGTGCATGGAGGGGAGCGAGCGGGGAGATTCAGTACTTC
CDR3aa: CASSAWRGASGEIQYF

v_gene: TRBV14
abundance: NA
j_gene: TRBJ1-6
d_gene: TRBD1
CDR3nt: TGTGCCAGCAGCCTTGGACAGGTTAATAATTCACCCCTCCACTTT
CDR3aa: CASSLGQVNNSPLHF

v_gene: TRBV3-1/TRBV3-2
abundance: NA
j_gene: TRBJ1-5
d_gene: NA
CDR3nt: TGTGCCAGCAGCCTAGCAGACGGCGGCAATCAGCCCCAGCATTTT
CDR3aa: CASSLADGGNQPQHF

v_gene: TRBV9
abundance: NA
j_gene: TRBJ1-2
d_gene: TRBD1
CDR3nt: TGTGCCAGCAGCGTAGGGACAGGGAAATCCTATGGCTACACCTTC
CDR3aa: CASSVGTGKSYGYTF

v_gene: TRBV11-2
abundance: NA
j_gene: TRBJ2-7
d_gene: NA
CDR3nt: TGTGCCAGCAGCTTACTCGCGGGGATCTACGAGCAGTACTTC
CDR3aa: CASSLLAGIYEQYF

v_gene: TRBV14
abundance: NA
j_gene: TRBJ2-2
d_gene: TRBD1
CDR3nt: TGTGCCAGCAGCCAACTGAACAGGGGATCCACCGGGGAGCTGTTTTTT
CDR3aa: CASSQLNRGSTGELFF

v_gene: TRBV18
abundance: NA
j_gene: TRBJ2-1
d_gene: NA
CDR3nt: TGTGCCAGCTCACCCCCCCACGCAGGGGAGCAGTTCTTC
CDR3aa: CASSPPHAGEQFF

v_gene: TRBV27
abundance: NA
j_gene: TRBJ1-3
d_gene: TRBD1
CDR3nt: TGTGCCAGCAGTTCCCGGACAGGGGGAAGTAGAAACACCATATATTTT
CDR3aa: CASSSRTGGSRNTIYF

v_gene: TRBV6-2/TRBV6-3
abundance: NA
j_gene: TRBJ2-7
d_gene: NA
CDR3nt: TGTGCCAGCAGTTACTCCCCTCTCCCCCCGGGCTACGAGCAGTACTTC
CDR3aa: CASSYSPLPPGYEQYF

v_gene: TRBV27
abundance: NA
j_gene: TRBJ2-7
d_gene: NA
CDR3nt: TGTGCCAGCAGTTACAGGGAGCTCGCCTACGAGCAGTACTTC
CDR3aa: CASSYRELAYEQYF

v_gene: TRBV11-3
abundance: many
j_gene: TRBJ2-3
d_gene: NA
CDR3nt: TGTGCCAGCAGCTTAGAACTCGGTGCGGGCACAGATACGCAGTATTTT
CDR3aa: CASSLELGAGTDTQYF

v_gene: TRBV30
abundance: NA
j_gene: TRBJ1-2
d_gene: TRBD1
CDR3nt: TGTGCCTGGAGTCGCACAGGGGAGGAAAACTATGGCTACACCTTC
CDR3aa: CAWSRTGEENYGYTF

v_gene: TRBV5-6
abundance: few
j_gene: TRBJ2-5
d_gene: TRBD1
CDR3nt: TGTGCCAGCAGCGTGAGGTTTGGGCAGGGGGTGGCCCAGTACTTC
CDR3aa: CASSVRFGQGVAQYF

v_gene: TRBV7-3
abundance: NA
j_gene: TRBJ2-3
d_gene: TRBD2
CDR3nt: TGTGCCAGCAGCTTAGCACTAGCGGGAGGCCCGCAGTATTTT
CDR3aa: CASSLALAGGPQYF

v_gene: TRBV29-1
abundance: NA
j_gene: TRBJ2-1
d_gene: TRBD2
CDR3nt: TGCAGCGTTACAGTTAGCGGGAACTCCTACAATGAGCAGTTCTTC
CDR3aa: CSVTVSGNSYNEQFF

v_gene: TRBV7-6
abundance: NA
j_gene: TRBJ2-7
d_gene: TRBD2
CDR3nt: TGTGCCAGCAGCACAGGAGCGGGAGCAATGCAGTACTTC
CDR3aa: CASSTGAGAMQYF

v_gene: TRBV12-3/TRBV12-4
abundance: NA
j_gene: TRBJ1-5
d_gene: NA
CDR3nt: TGTGCCAGCAGCCCAGGACAGAGCGGGCCCCAGCATTTT
CDR3aa: CASSPGQSGPQHF

v_gene: TRBV9
abundance: NA
j_gene: TRBJ1-2
d_gene: NA
CDR3nt: TGTGCCAGCAGCGTAGATCACTCAAACTATGGCTACACCTTC
CDR3aa: CASSVDHSNYGYTF

v_gene: TRBV5-4
abundance: NA
j_gene: TRBJ2-5
d_gene: TRBD1
CDR3nt: TGTGCCAGCAGCCAACAGGGGGCTCGAGAGACCCAGTACTTC
CDR3aa: CASSQQGARETQYF

v_gene: TRBV7-2
abundance: NA
j_gene: TRBJ2-7
d_gene: TRBD2
CDR3nt: TGTGCCAGCAGCGAGCGGGAGGGCGGGAACGAGCAGTACTTC
CDR3aa: CASSEREGGNEQYF

v_gene: TRBV19
abundance: few
j_gene: TRBJ2-1
d_gene: TRBD2
CDR3nt: TGTGCCAGTAGTCTCTCTAGCGGGAGGCTTAGTGAGCAGTTCTTC
CDR3aa: CASSLSSGRLSEQFF

v_gene: TRBV18
abundance: NA
j_gene: TRBJ1-4
d_gene: NA
CDR3nt: TGTGCCAGCTCACCCAACCTTCCCAGAACAACTAATGAAAAACTGTTTTTT
CDR3aa: CASSPNLPRTTNEKLFF

v_gene: TRBV5-4
abundance: NA
j_gene: TRBJ2-7
d_gene: TRBD2
CDR3nt: TGTGCCAGCAGCTCGGGACTAGCGGGGAACGAGCAGTACTTC
CDR3aa: CASSSGLAGNEQYF

v_gene: TRBV27
abundance: once
j_gene: TRBJ2-1
d_gene: NA
CDR3nt: TGTGCCAGCAGTCTAGCGTACTCCTACAATGAGCAGTTCTTC
CDR3aa: CASSLAYSYNEQFF

v_gene: TRBV21-1
abundance: few
j_gene: TRBJ2-7
d_gene: NA
CDR3nt: TGTGCCAGCAGCAACTTGGGACTTAGCTCCTACGAGCAGTACTTC
CDR3aa: CASSNLGLSSYEQYF

v_gene: TRBV7-8
abundance: once
j_gene: TRBJ2-3
d_gene: TRBD2
CDR3nt: TGTGCCAGCAGCTTAGAACTAGCGGGATCATACACAGATACGCAGTATTTT
CDR3aa: CASSLELAGSYTDTQYF

v_gene: TRBV9
abundance: NA
j_gene: TRBJ1-1
d_gene: NA
CDR3nt: TGTGCCAGCAGCCAGGGAGGGGTTAACACTGAAGCTTTCTTT
CDR3aa: CASSQGGVNTEAFF

v_gene: TRBV27
abundance: NA
j_gene: TRBJ2-2
d_gene: NA
CDR3nt: TGTGCCAGCACCGGGTTGAACACCGGGGAGCTGTTTTTT
CDR3aa: CASTGLNTGELFF

v_gene: TRBV5-1
abundance: many
j_gene: TRBJ2-1
d_gene: NA
CDR3nt: TGCGCCAGCAGCTTGGAAAATAGCCGAGGTGAGCAGTTCTTC
CDR3aa: CASSLENSRGEQFF

v_gene: TRBV11-3
abundance: NA
j_gene: TRBJ1-6
d_gene: NA
CDR3nt: TGTGCCAGCAATCAGGCCGATTCACCCCTCCACTTT
CDR3aa: CASNQADSPLHF

v_gene: TRBV10-3
abundance: NA
j_gene: TRBJ2-7
d_gene: TRBD1
CDR3nt: TGTGCCATCAGTGAGTCCGGGACAGCGGTACGGGAGCAGTACTTC
CDR3aa: CAISESGTAVREQYF

v_gene: TRBV18
abundance: NA
j_gene: TRBJ1-1
d_gene: TRBD1
CDR3nt: TGTGCCAGCTCACCACCGCAAACAGGGGGATCGACTGAAGCTTTCTTT
CDR3aa: CASSPPQTGGSTEAFF

v_gene: TRBV11-2
abundance: NA
j_gene: TRBJ2-1
d_gene: NA
CDR3nt: TGTGCCAGCAGCTTGGACATGTCGTCCTACAATGAGCAGTTCTTC
CDR3aa: CASSLDMSSYNEQFF

v_gene: TRBV28
abundance: NA
j_gene: TRBJ1-5
d_gene: NA
CDR3nt: TGTGCCAGCATGGCGGGGTCGGGCAATCAGCCCCAGCATTTT
CDR3aa: CASMAGSGNQPQHF